One sample yielded the 15 T cell receptor beta chains listed below, sequenced in a study of blood T cell dynamics during melanoma immunotherapy. The table came from immunoSEQ multiplex PCR; TCRdb's copy has only in-frame clones and leaves some out. The data hold 25,000 to 30,000 clones, with over 70% observed a single time. Time point meaning: week 3, after first cycle of checkpoint inhibitor. Material: blood, obtained from a patient treated with checkpoint blockade. These receptors all stem from a human donor with melanoma.

The chain carries TRBV5-4 and TRBJ2-1; 9 bases agree with TRBD2. The CDR3 contains 14 residues. V shed 4 bases, J shed 4 bases, and the junction held 3 bases outside the gene matches. Germline lookup yields CDR1 SGHNT and CDR2 YYREEE (reference sequence). CDR3 DNA sequence: TGTGCCAGCAGCCTGACTAGCGGATACAATGAGCAGTTCTTC. Residues: CASSLTSGYNEQFF.

This sequence joins TRBV18 and TRBJ2-2; possible D gene TRBD1, 6 bases. CDR3 length: 16 amino acids. V was trimmed by 4 bases and J by 0 bases, leaving 12 bases between them. Germline assignment: CDR1 KGHSH and CDR2 LQKENI. The CDR3 DNA sequence: TGTGCCAGCTCACGGGCGACAGGATCGAACACCGGGGAGCTGTTTTTT. Encoded protein: CASSRATGSNTGELFF.

V is TRBV11-3 and J is TRBJ1-1; perhaps TRBD1 as D (6 bases). From germline, CDR1 is SGHNT and CDR2 YENEEA. The germline V and J ends were trimmed by 8 bases and 1 base, with 11 bases remaining between them. This CDR3 has 13 amino acids. The CDR3 reads CASRGAENTEAFF. The CDR3 nucleotides are TGTGCCAGCCGGGGGGCGGAGAACACTGAAGCTTTCTTT.

The gene calls are TRBV14 and TRBJ1-1; D not certain. The CDR3 is 13 residues long. The V end was cut by 4 bases, the J end by 2 bases, with 8 bases between. Germline-derived CDR1 and CDR2 are SGHDN and FVKESK. CDR3 amino acids: CASSPRGNTEAFF. Here the CDR3 DNA reads TGTGCCAGCAGCCCCCGCGGTAACACTGAAGCTTTCTTT.

The chain combines TRBV18 with TRBJ2-2, with TRBD1 as a possible D gene (5 bases). The CDR3 runs to 16 residues. CDR1 and CDR2 from the germline V gene are KGHSH and LQKENI. V lost 3 bases to trimming and J lost 1 base, with 12 bases between them. The CDR3 is CASSPFMQGNTGELFF. As DNA, the CDR3 is TGTGCCAGCTCACCCTTTATGCAGGGGAACACCGGGGAGCTGTTTTTT. Together with reference TRBV18 and TRBJ2-2, the CDR3 gives the full variable domain: NAGVMQNPRHLVRRRGQEARLRCSPMKGHSHVYWYRQLPEEGLKFMVYLQKENIIDESGMPKERFSAEFPKEGPSILRIQQVVRGDSAAYFCASSPFMQGNTGELFFGEGSRLTVL.

This chain uses TRBV7-2 with TRBJ1-3; D is uncertain. CDR1 and CDR2 (germline): SGHTA, FQGNSA. Trimming pared 1 base from V and 9 bases from J, leaving 10 bases between. The CDR3 contains 13 residues. The chain's CDR3 is CASSLGFQSTIYF. The DNA for the CDR3 is TGTGCCAGCAGCTTAGGTTTCCAGAGCACCATATATTTT. The entire variable domain, with the rest obtained from reference TRBV7-2 and TRBJ1-3, is as follows: GAGVSQSPSNKVTEKGKDVELRCDPISGHTALYWYRQSLGQGLEFLIYFQGNSAPDKSGLPSDRFSAERTGGSVSTLTIQRTQQEDSAVYLCASSLGFQSTIYFGEGSWLTVV.

The CDR3 here is CASSPSAPAYGYTF. The CDR3 nucleotides are TGTGCCAGCAGCCCCTCAGCCCCTGCTTATGGCTACACCTTC. The gene calls are TRBV27 and TRBJ1-2, with D unresolved. The V and J ends lost 6 bases and 5 bases respectively, with 16 bases between them. Per the germline V gene, CDR1 is MNHEY and CDR2 is SMNVEV (reference sequence). CDR3 length: 14 residues.

V gene TRBV30 combines with J gene TRBJ1-2, with D unclear. The V and J ends lost 2 bases and 8 bases respectively, with 12 bases between them. Per germline, CDR1 GTSNPN and CDR2 SVGIG (reference sequence). The CDR3 sequence is 12 residues long. CDR3 coding DNA: TGTGCCTGGAGTCCAGACATGGGAGGCTACACCTTC. Translation gives CAWSPDMGGYTF. Using reference TRBV30 and TRBJ1-2 for the parts outside the CDR3, the full variable domain is SQTIHQWPATLVQPVGSPLSLECTVEGTSNPNLYWYRQAAGRGLQLLFYSVGIGQISSEVPQNLSASRPQDRQFILSSKKLLLSDSGFYLCAWSPDMGGYTFGSGTRLTVV.

The gene calls are TRBV10-2 and TRBJ2-1; D unresolved. Germline assignment: CDR1 WSHSY and CDR2 SAAADI. This CDR3 spans 12 amino acids. Trimming left V 3 bases short and J 11 bases short, with 11 bases between. CDR3 in amino acids: CASSEGIGKQFF. The CDR3 region has the DNA TGCGCCAGCAGTGAAGGGATAGGAAAGCAGTTCTTC.

This clone has only a few counts. The chain couples TRBV18 to TRBJ1-5; TRBD1 might be the D (6 bases). Per germline, CDR1 KGHSH and CDR2 LQKENI. The CDR3 is 16 residues long. Deletions cut 4 bases from V and 4 bases from J, with 17 bases between. In DNA form, the CDR3 reads TGTGCCAGCTCACTGTTTCCGGGACATCTAAATCAGCCCCAGCATTTT. The encoded protein is CASSLFPGHLNQPQHF.

This chain uses TRBV5-1 with TRBJ2-3, with D uncertain. Germline CDR1 SGHRS, CDR2 YFSETQ. The CDR3 spans 14 residues. V was cut by 3 bases and J by 0 bases, with 8 bases left in between. CDR3 sequence (DNA): TGCGCCAGCAGCTCCATGACTAGCACAGATACGCAGTATTTT. Translated: CASSSMTSTDTQYF.

This chain links TRBV9 with TRBJ1-2; tentative D call: TRBD1 (6 bases). Per the germline V gene, CDR1 is SGDLS and CDR2 is YYNGEE. The length of the CDR3 is 13 residues. V was shortened by 2 bases and J by 6 bases, with 11 bases between the two germline ends. The CDR3 is CASSVRQGNGYTF. The CDR3 DNA reads TGTGCCAGCAGCGTCAGGCAGGGGAATGGCTACACCTTC.

The V call is TRBV6-4, the J call TRBJ1-4; a weak D match, TRBD1 (5 bases). This CDR3 has 17 residues. Germline assignment: CDR1 MRHNA and CDR2 SNTAGT. V lost 2 bases and J 2 bases, leaving 15 bases between the germline ends. CDR3 coding DNA: TGTGCCAGCAGTGACCCCTTGGCAGGGAGGACTAATGAAAAACTGTTTTTT. Its translation: CASSDPLAGRTNEKLFF.

This chain uses TRBV6-1 with TRBJ1-1; D is uncertain. The length of the CDR3 is 13 residues. Germline V CDR1 and CDR2: MNHNS, SASEGT. Between the trimmed V and J ends, which lost 9 bases and 1 base, there was a span of 12 bases. The CDR3 reads CASELAANTEAFF. The DNA of the CDR3 is TGTGCCAGTGAGTTGGCTGCGAACACTGAAGCTTTCTTT.

This chain uses TRBV25-1 with TRBJ1-6, with 11 positions matching TRBD1. V lost 6 bases, J lost 8 bases, and 0 bases stayed unmatched. The CDR3 consists of 13 residues. Per germline, CDR1 MGHDK and CDR2 SYGVNS. The CDR3 is CASRGQGDSPLHF. For the CDR3, the DNA is TGTGCCAGCAGGGGACAGGGGGATTCACCCCTCCACTTT.